This T cell receptor (beta chain) was captured in a study of sequential checkpoint blockade in melanoma. Treatment: randomized to nivolumab then ipilimumab (arm A) or the reverse (arm B). This clone has more than one count but fewer than ten. Antigen unknown. CDR1 is MNHGY, CDR2 SAAAGT, per germline. The CDR3 length is 14 residues. V lost 3 bases and J lost 5, with 13 bases in between. Only in-frame clones appear in the TCRdb table, and some are missing; sequencing was by immunoSEQ multiplex PCR. This sample has under 2,500 clones, with over 25% found just once. Study observations and caveats: About 30 times likelier clinical benefit followed increased tumor T-cell fraction and clonality. Mutational load did not correlate with tumor T-cell fraction or clonality.

The sequences come from tumor tissue (inferred from file names), collected from a patient given nivolumab and ipilimumab in sequence. This chain uses TRBV6-8 with TRBJ1-2; D remains ambiguous. The TCR comes from a human donor with melanoma. Here the CDR3 DNA reads TGTGCCAGCAGTTATCTGACGGCTACTTATGGCTACACCTTC. Residues: CASSYLTATYGYTF.